These 26 T cell receptor beta chains originate from one sample sequenced in a study of shared clonotypes between healthy human individuals. The naive CD8 fraction comprised CD45RO-negative cells positively selected for CCR7 and excluded terminally differentiated effector memory CD45RA+ cells. Sequencing used immunoSEQ multiplex PCR; TCRdb keeps in-frame clones, though not all of them. The sample shows about 2.1 million clones, 80% to 95% of them seen only once. Sequencing was done on a sample of naive CD8+ T cells from PBMCs. All receptors come from a man aged 18 to 29 in good health. Some clones in this sample may be carry-over from other donors' samples.

This chain links TRBV5-6 with TRBJ2-3, with D possibly called TRBD1 or TRBD2 (5 bases each). This CDR3 is built from 12 residues. Trimming shortened V by 5 bases and J by 6 bases, and 10 bases separated the two germline ends. Germline V CDR1 and CDR2: SGHDT, YYEEEE. CDR3 bases: TGTGCCAGCAGTCTGGGGGTTGATACGCAGTATTTT. Translation gives CASSLGVDTQYF.

The V gene is TRBV6-1, the J gene TRBJ1-4; unclear D gene. Deletions cut 7 bases from V and 1 base from J, with 7 bases between. This CDR3 has 13 residues. Germline CDR1 and CDR2: MNHNS and SASEGT. CDR3 nucleotide sequence: TGTGCCAGCATCGGCAGAACTAATGAAAAACTGTTTTTT. As protein: CASIGRTNEKLFF.

The chain combines TRBV7-8 with TRBJ1-2, with unresolved D. Germline CDR1 reads SGHVS; CDR2 reads FQNEAQ. This CDR3 has 13 amino acids. The ends were cut back, 4 bases at V and 8 bases at J, with 14 bases in the middle. Here the CDR3 DNA reads TGTGCCAGCAGCTCAGGCCAAAGTAGGGGCTACACCTTC. This codes for CASSSGQSRGYTF.

With respect to this clone: This sample also contains other DNA sequences that code for the same CDR3. V and J are TRBV7-2 and TRBJ2-7; 9 bases are a match to TRBD2. Germline values: CDR1 SGHTA, CDR2 FQGNSA. V was pared by 5 bases and J by 0 bases, with 2 bases of the junction left unmatched. The CDR3 runs 14 residues. As DNA, the CDR3 is TGTGCCAGCAGCCTTAGCGGGAGCTCCTACGAGCAGTACTTC. It yields the protein CASSLSGSSYEQYF.

The chain combines TRBV19 with TRBJ2-7; TRBD1 matches at 9 bases. CDR1 and CDR2 from the germline V gene are LNHDA and SQIVND (reference sequence). V shed 3 bases and J 7 bases; nucleotides not matched to a gene: 7. The CDR3 covers 14 residues. The CDR3 DNA is TGTGCCAGTAGTATTCTGACAGGACAGGGGGAGCAGTACTTC. Residues: CASSILTGQGEQYF. The full variable domain, completed using reference TRBV19 and TRBJ2-7, is DGGITQSPKYLFRKEGQNVTLSCEQNLNHDAMYWYRQDPGQGLRLIYYSQIVNDFQKGDIAEGYSVSREKKESFPLTVTSAQKNPTAFYLCASSILTGQGEQYFGPGTRLTVT.

The table lists this clone with a count of one. This rearrangement joins TRBV9 to TRBJ2-4; perhaps TRBD2 as D (5 bases). Germline lookup yields CDR1 SGDLS and CDR2 YYNGEE. This CDR3 region has 14 residues. The V end was cut by 1 base, the J end by 7 bases, with 12 bases between. In DNA, the CDR3 is TGTGCCAGCAGCGTATCACTGAGGGATAACATTCAGTACTTC. As protein: CASSVSLRDNIQYF.

J is TRBJ2-1 and V is TRBV6-5; 7 bases line up with TRBD2. CDR1 and CDR2 from the germline V gene are MNHEY and SVGAGI. With 4 bases clipped from V and 6 bases from J, the junction kept 3 bases outside the gene matches. The CDR3 is 13 amino acids. Here the CDR3 reads CASSLGTINEQFF. The DNA for the CDR3 is TGTGCCAGCAGTTTAGGGACTATCAATGAGCAGTTCTTC.

This chain joins TRBV28 and TRBJ2-1; D may be TRBD1 (6 bases). The germline V gene has CDR1 MDHEN and CDR2 SYDVKM. Trimming shortened V by 6 bases and J by 9 bases, and 27 bases separated the two germline ends. The CDR3 consists of 17 residues. The DNA of the CDR3 is TGTGCCAGCAGGGACGCTGGTAGTCAAATGATACAGGGTGAGCAGTTCTTC. Protein: CASRDAGSQMIQGEQFF.

The V and J genes are TRBV7-2 and TRBJ1-1; 9 bases map to TRBD1. CDR1 is SGHTA, CDR2 FQGNSA, per germline. The CDR3 is made up of 16 amino acids. V lost 5 bases and J lost 6; bases outside the gene matches: 13. This CDR3 is CASSPHPGQGVAEAFF. CDR3 DNA: TGTGCCAGCAGCCCTCACCCGGGACAGGGAGTGGCTGAAGCTTTCTTT.

This chain uses TRBV29-1 with TRBJ2-1, with D possibly being TRBD2 (6 bases). Per the germline V gene, CDR1 is SQVTM and CDR2 is ANQGSEA. V dropped 6 bases and J dropped 9 bases, with 12 bases sitting between them. The CDR3 is made up of 11 amino acids. CDR3 nucleotides: TGCAGCGTCCTACGACTAGGTGAGCAGTTCTTC. Its protein is CSVLRLGEQFF.

The chain carries TRBV5-6 and TRBJ2-1; 9 bases are shared with TRBD2. The V gene end was trimmed by 0 bases and the J gene end by 9 bases; junction bases not matched to a gene: 7. The CDR3 is made up of 15 amino acids. CDR1 is SGHDT, CDR2 YYEEEE, per germline. The CDR3, as DNA: TGTGCCAGCAGCTTGGTTCTAGCGGGACTGGGTGAGCAGTTCTTC. Encoded protein: CASSLVLAGLGEQFF.

V gene TRBV11-2 combines with J gene TRBJ2-7; D gene unclear. Trimming removed 3 bases from V and 1 base from J, with 7 bases in between. Germline assignment: CDR1 SGHAT and CDR2 FQNNGV. There are 13 residues in the CDR3. The CDR3 reads CASSFRESYEQYF. The CDR3 region has the DNA TGTGCCAGCAGCTTTAGAGAATCCTACGAGCAGTACTTC.

The CDR3 sequence: CASSPTWGLYEQYF. CDR3 in DNA: TGTGCCAGCAGCCCCACTTGGGGACTCTACGAGCAGTACTTC. The genes are TRBV5-6 and TRBJ2-7; D may be TRBD2 (6 bases). The CDR3 runs 14 residues. V was cut by 4 bases and J by 3 bases, with 14 bases left in between. In germline, CDR1 is SGHDT, CDR2 YYEEEE.

With regard to this clone: One end of the junction fails to match germline, which may point to a read error. V gene TRBV7-6 combines with J gene TRBJ1-5, with TRBD1 matching 11 bases. CDR3 length equals 16 residues. Germline-derived CDR1 and CDR2 are SGHVS and FNYEAQ. This CDR3 is CASSPRTGGVDQPQHF. CDR3 bases: TGTGCCAGCAGCCCCCGGACAGGGGGCGTTGATCAGCCTCAGCATTTT. The complete variable domain, with remaining parts taken from reference TRBV7-6 and TRBJ1-5, reads GAGVSQSPRYKVTKRGQDVALRCDPISGHVSLYWYRQALGQGPEFLTYFNYEAQQDKSGLPNDRFSAERPEGSISTLTIQRTEQRDSAMYRCASSPRTGGVDQPQHFGDGTRLSIL.

The V call is TRBV7-9, the J call TRBJ2-3; 8 nucleotides align to TRBD2. This CDR3 is 13 amino acids long. CDR1 and CDR2 (germline): SEHNR, FQNEAQ (reference sequence). Trimming took 1 base from V and 13 from J; bases not matched to a gene: 7. The CDR3 bases are TGTGCCAGCAGCTTAGGAGGGGTGACTAGCGAGTATTTT. It codes for CASSLGGVTSEYF.

This clone appeared a few times. The chain links TRBV7-9 to TRBJ1-1, with D uncertain. V dropped 11 bases and J dropped 0 bases, with 13 bases sitting between them. Germline V gives CDR1 SEHNR, CDR2 FQNEAQ (reference sequence). The CDR3 totals 13 residues. The CDR3 DNA is TGTGCCGGCGTTCCCGGAATGAACACTGAAGCTTTCTTT. Its protein is CAGVPGMNTEAFF.

The J gene is TRBJ1-2, the V gene TRBV27, with TRBD1 identical over 7 bases. From germline, CDR1 is MNHEY and CDR2 SMNVEV (reference sequence). This CDR3 contains 14 residues. After removal of 6 bases from V and 8 bases from J, the junction contained 12 bases not matched to a gene. The CDR3 sequence: CASSPDRRIPGYTF. The CDR3 region has the DNA TGTGCCAGCAGCCCGGACAGGAGGATACCAGGCTACACCTTC.

The DNA for the CDR3 is TGTGCCAGCGGGGGACAGGCCAACACCGGGGAGCTGTTTTTT. As protein: CASGGQANTGELFF. The chain has TRBV7-3 and TRBJ2-2; 8 bases line up with TRBD1. J lost 2 bases, V lost 8 bases, and 4 bases had no gene match. The CDR3 sequence is 14 residues long. CDR1 SGHTA and CDR2 FQGTGA come from the germline V gene.

The chain recombines TRBV18 with TRBJ1-4, with a possible D match to TRBD1 (5 bases). Per the germline V gene, CDR1 is KGHSH and CDR2 is LQKENI. V lost 3 bases, J lost 8 bases, and 16 bases lay in between. CDR3 length equals 15 residues. In nucleotides, the CDR3 is TGTGCCAGCTCACCGTCCGGGGCTGGGAACGAAAAACTGTTTTTT. Translating it yields CASSPSGAGNEKLFF.

The V and J genes are TRBV27 and TRBJ2-4; 14 nucleotides align to TRBD2. Germline assignment: CDR1 MNHEY and CDR2 SMNVEV (reference sequence). The length of the CDR3 is 17 residues. With V trimmed by 5 bases and J by 10 bases, 13 bases remained unmatched. CDR3 DNA: TGTGCCAGCAGTAAACCGACTAGCGGGAGGGTCTCCAGTATTCAGTACTTC. As protein: CASSKPTSGRVSSIQYF.

The V and J genes are TRBV27 and TRBJ2-2; 7 bases map to TRBD1. The germline CDR1 and CDR2 sequences are MNHEY and SMNVEV (reference sequence). The J segment lost 6 bases and the V segment lost 2 bases, leaving 3 bases of the junction unmatched. The CDR3 totals 14 residues. CDR3 sequence (DNA): TGTGCCAGCAGTTTAGCCAGGGGGTCCGGGGAGCTGTTTTTT. Translation: CASSLARGSGELFF.

The rearrangement joins TRBV28 to TRBJ2-7, with D hard to call. The germline gives CDR1 MDHEN, CDR2 SYDVKM. This CDR3 is 14 amino acids long. Trimming removed 5 bases from V and 2 bases from J, with 13 bases in between. The CDR3 bases are TGTGCCAGCAGTCAGTGGGTCCCTCCCTACGAGCAGTACTTC. This gives the protein CASSQWVPPYEQYF.

Only a few counts were recorded for this clone. The chain carries TRBV2 and TRBJ1-1, with D unresolved. There are 13 residues in the CDR3. Germline loops: CDR1 SNHLY, CDR2 FYNNEI. The V gene lost 6 bases and the J gene lost 1 base, with 9 bases spanning the gap. The CDR3 DNA sequence: TGTGCCAGCAGGACTAGGAAGAACACTGAAGCTTTCTTT. It yields the protein CASRTRKNTEAFF.

The rearrangement links TRBV27 to TRBJ1-1, with 10 bases fitting TRBD1. V lost 6 bases to trimming and J lost 4 bases; unmatched junction nucleotides: 5. This CDR3 region has 14 residues. CDR1 and CDR2 from the germline V gene are MNHEY and SMNVEV (reference sequence). The CDR3 here is CASRDRTGGTEAFF. The CDR3 DNA is TGTGCCAGCAGGGACAGGACAGGGGGCACTGAAGCTTTCTTT.

This clone was seen just once. This chain joins TRBV29-1 and TRBJ2-2; the D gene is possibly TRBD1 (6 bases). V shed 4 bases and J shed 5 bases, with 14 bases lying between them. CDR1 is SQVTM and CDR2 is ANQGSEA in the germline V gene. This CDR3 has 14 amino acids. The CDR3 here is CSVVWGRGTGELFF. The DNA of the CDR3 is TGCAGCGTTGTGTGGGGGCGTGGGACCGGGGAGCTGTTTTTT.

V gene TRBV19 combines with J gene TRBJ1-5, with unresolved D. The CDR3 is made up of 19 amino acids. CDR1 LNHDA and CDR2 SQIVND come from the germline V gene (reference sequence). The ends were cut back, 6 bases at V and 0 bases at J, with 24 bases in the middle. Here the CDR3 DNA reads TGTGCCAGTAGCGCCGCCCCCCAGGACCCTGGTTATAGCAATCAGCCCCAGCATTTT. Protein sequence: CASSAAPQDPGYSNQPQHF.